The 8 T cell receptor beta chains in this list originate from one sample, sequenced in a study of shared clonotypes between healthy human individuals (dated by TCRdb to the early 2020s). Receptors were amplified or captured by the immunoSEQ multiplex PCR assay. TCRdb limited this immuneACCESS table to in-frame rearrangements with V and J called. A share of clones is missing; checked studies link under half to unresolved V genes, and the rest is unexplained. This sample holds some 510,000 clones; 75% to 85% were observed only once. The ten largest make up 13% of the sample. Sequences were obtained from PBMCs. Receptors originate from a woman aged 40 to 49 in good health. Some clones in this sample may be carry-over from other donors' samples.

The gene calls are TRBV6-1 and TRBJ2-5; D call uncertain. Germline V gene sequence: CDR1 MNHNS, CDR2 SASEGT. The CDR3 has 15 amino acids. V lost 0 bases, J lost 0 bases, and 8 bases lay in between. CDR3 sequence (DNA): TGTGCCAGCAGTGAAGCGCGTAGGAACCAAGAGACCCAGTACTTC. The encoded protein is CASSEARRNQETQYF.

This chain connects TRBV5-1 to TRBJ2-3; 8 bases are shared with TRBD1. CDR3 size: 15 residues. J gave up 6 bases and V 4 bases, and 10 bases lay outside the gene matches. The germline V gene encodes CDR1 SGHRS and CDR2 YFSETQ. The CDR3 is CASSTTGTGGDTQYF. The CDR3 region has the DNA TGCGCCAGCAGCACAACCGGGACAGGCGGCGATACGCAGTATTTT. The entire variable domain, with the rest obtained from reference TRBV5-1 and TRBJ2-3, is as follows: KAGVTQTPRYLIKTRGQQVTLSCSPISGHRSVSWYQQTPGQGLQFLFEYFSETQRNKGNFPGRFSGRQFSNSRSEMNVSTLELGDSALYLCASSTTGTGGDTQYFGPGTRLTVL.

This chain links TRBV4-3 with TRBJ2-3; 11 nucleotides align to TRBD2. Germline assignment: CDR1 LGHNA and CDR2 YSLEER. Germline trimming cut 3 bases from V and 3 bases from J; bases unmatched to any gene: 2. This CDR3 region has 15 residues. CDR3 coding DNA: TGCGCCAGCAGCCAGGGACTAGCGGATACAGATACGCAGTATTTT. Translation gives CASSQGLADTDTQYF.

V is TRBV18 and J is TRBJ1-5; D not resolved. The ends were cut back, 2 bases at V and 0 bases at J, with 8 bases in the middle. The length of the CDR3 is 15 residues. The germline V gene has CDR1 KGHSH and CDR2 LQKENI. CDR3 coding DNA: TGTGCCAGCTCACCAAGGCAGACTAGCAATCAGCCCCAGCATTTT. As protein: CASSPRQTSNQPQHF.

V gene TRBV6-5 combines with J gene TRBJ2-7, with 13 nucleotides matching TRBD2. The CDR3 extends over 16 amino acids. The junction had 6 bases not matched to a gene; V was cut back by 2 bases and J by 5 bases. Germline V CDR1 and CDR2: MNHEY, SVGAGI. CDR3 in amino acids: CASSYAGLAGYDEQYF. DNA of the CDR3: TGTGCCAGCAGTTACGCGGGACTAGCGGGATACGACGAGCAGTACTTC.

This clone was seen only a few times. This chain joins TRBV11-2 and TRBJ1-5; a possible D gene is TRBD1 (6 bases). Per germline, CDR1 SGHAT and CDR2 FQNNGV. The CDR3 is 16 amino acids. V lost 2 bases and J 0 bases, leaving 11 bases between the germline ends. The CDR3 spells CASSLRADSSNQPQHF. The CDR3, as DNA: TGTGCCAGCAGCTTAAGGGCGGACAGTAGCAATCAGCCCCAGCATTTT.

The chain recombines TRBV9 with TRBJ2-3; 9 nucleotides align to TRBD2. Germline V gives CDR1 SGDLS, CDR2 YYNGEE. V shed 1 base, J shed 4 bases, and the junction held 4 bases outside the gene matches. This CDR3 spans 15 amino acids. The CDR3 region is CASSVSGRRADTQYF. Written as DNA, the CDR3 is TGTGCCAGCAGCGTAAGCGGGAGGCGTGCAGATACGCAGTATTTT.

J is TRBJ2-7 and V is TRBV18; D gene uncertain. This CDR3 is 12 amino acids long. Trimming removed 3 bases from V and 2 bases from J, with 5 bases in between. CDR1 and CDR2 (germline): KGHSH, LQKENI. In nucleotides, the CDR3 is TGTGCCAGCTCACCCGTCGCCTACGAGCAGTACTTC. Its translation is CASSPVAYEQYF.